Below, 3 T cell receptor beta chains from the same sample are listed, as sequenced in a study of regulatory T cells in long-lasting Graves disease. As to time point: persistent/refractory GD, antithyroid drugs over 5 years with positive TRAb. PBMCs were the source of the RNA used for TCR sequencing. Construction of the TCR beta libraries employed iRepertoire HTBI primers in conjunction with Arm-PCR of CDR3 regions. TCRdb re-analysed the multiplex PCR reads in MiXCR, keeping a single row per CDR3 protein. The sample has fewer than 400,000 distinct CDR3 sequences, about 20% seen once; the top ten hold less than 25%. This material consisted of peripheral blood mononuclear cells (PBMCs), taken when the disease was refractory, from a patient treated with antithyroid drugs. The receptors were sampled from a female donor with Graves disease.

The chain uses TRBV11-2 and TRBJ2-5; D is possibly TRBD1 or TRBD2 (6 bases each). Germline assignment: CDR1 SGHAT and CDR2 FQNNGV. This CDR3 has 19 residues. V was pared by 1 base and J by 5 bases, with 26 bases between. Here the CDR3 reads CASSLGGASEGKLGETQYF. The CDR3 DNA reads as TGTGCCAGCAGCTTAGGGGGGGCCTCGGAGGGTAAGTTGGGGGAGACCCAGTACTTC. Based on the CDR3 plus reference TRBV11-2 and TRBJ2-5, the full variable domain is EAGVAQSPRYKIIEKRQSVAFWCNPISGHATLYWYQQILGQGPKLLIQFQNNGVVDDSQLPKDRFSAERLKGVDSTLKIQPAKLEDSAVYLCASSLGGASEGKLGETQYFGPGTRLLVL.

This clonotype has only a few counts. V and J are TRBV19 and TRBJ2-7; no clear D gene. CDR3 size: 13 residues. V gave up 6 bases and J gave up 6 bases, with 15 bases separating them. Germline loops: CDR1 LNHDA, CDR2 SQIVND (reference sequence). CDR3 amino acids: CASSLSYGSEQYF. Written as DNA, the CDR3 is TGTGCCAGTAGCTTGTCGTACGGCAGCGAGCAGTACTTC.

The chain carries TRBV28 and TRBJ2-1; the match to TRBD1 covers 10 bases. Germline loops: CDR1 MDHEN, CDR2 SYDVKM. Trimming cost V 6 bases and J 8 bases; bases outside gene matches: 10. CDR3 length equals 15 residues. Here the CDR3 reads CASRSTGGANHEQFF. DNA for the CDR3: TGTGCCAGCAGGTCGACAGGGGGCGCGAATCATGAGCAGTTCTTC.